One sample yielded the 19 T cell receptor beta chains listed below, sequenced in a study of shared clonotypes between healthy human individuals. CD45RO-negative, CCR7-selected cells formed the naive CD8 fraction, which excluded terminally differentiated effector memory CD45RA+ cells. This table comes from immunoSEQ multiplex PCR, and its TCRdb copy is limited to in-frame clones, with some not included. The sample holds around 2.1 million clones; 85% to 95% are singletons and the top ten take approximately 1.7%. What was sequenced was naive CD8+ T cells from PBMCs. The receptor source for this set is a man aged 18-30 years in good health. Some clones in this sample may be carry-over from other donors' samples.

The CDR3 DNA reads as TGTGCCACCAGCCCGCGGGGCAGGCCAACCTACGAGCAGTACTTC. This translates into CATSPRGRPTYEQYF. This chain links TRBV15 with TRBJ2-7, with D perhaps matching TRBD2 (6 bases). V shed 5 bases and J shed 2 bases, with 16 bases lying between them. Germline V CDR1 and CDR2: LNHNV, YYDKDF (reference sequence). The CDR3 sequence is 15 residues long.

The V gene is TRBV28, the J gene TRBJ1-1; 7 positions agree with TRBD1. V gave up 7 bases and J gave up 5 bases; unmatched junction bases: 1. CDR1 is MDHEN, CDR2 SYDVKM, per germline. The CDR3 contains 11 residues. In nucleotides, the CDR3 is TGTGCCAGCAACAGGGGAACTGAAGCTTTCTTT. Protein sequence: CASNRGTEAFF. Full variable domain (outside the CDR3, taken from reference TRBV28 and TRBJ1-1): DVKVTQSSRYLVKRTGEKVFLECVQDMDHENMFWYRQDPGLGLRLIYFSYDVKMKEKGDIPEGYSVSREKKERFSLILESASTNQTSMYLCASNRGTEAFFGQGTRLTVV.

This clone was found once. The chain combines TRBV10-2 with TRBJ2-1; 9 bases are a match to TRBD2. The CDR3 totals 16 residues. The germline CDR1 and CDR2 sequences are WSHSY and SAAADI. Trimming cost V 0 bases and J 9 bases; bases outside gene matches: 9. In DNA form, the CDR3 reads TGCGCCAGCAGTGAGTCGTTGTTAGCGGGAGAGAGTGAGCAGTTCTTC. Its protein is CASSESLLAGESEQFF.

This chain uses TRBV27 with TRBJ1-5; D perhaps matches TRBD1 (5 bases). Germline V gives CDR1 MNHEY, CDR2 SMNVEV (reference sequence). The CDR3 extends over 16 amino acids. V lost 7 bases, J lost 2 bases, and 18 bases lay in between. CDR3 sequence (DNA): TGTGCCAGCATGGGGCTCCAGGGTGGGGGCAATCAGCCCCAGCATTTT. This codes for CASMGLQGGGNQPQHF.

The gene calls are TRBV4-1 and TRBJ2-2; weak D call: TRBD2 (5 bases). Germline V CDR1 and CDR2: MGHRA, YSYEKL. The ends were cut back, 1 base at V and 7 bases at J, with 13 bases in the middle. The CDR3 runs to 15 residues. The chain's CDR3 is CASSQVQLVGGELFF. CDR3 in DNA: TGCGCCAGCAGCCAAGTCCAACTAGTTGGCGGGGAGCTGTTTTTT.

The rearrangement uses TRBV28 and TRBJ2-7; 12 bases line up with TRBD1. The CDR3 runs to 15 residues. The V gene's germline CDR1 is MDHEN and CDR2 SYDVKM. J lost 3 bases, V lost 4 bases, and 4 bases had no gene match. The CDR3 nucleotides read TGTGCCAGCAGTTCAGGGACAGGGGGCTTCTACGAGCAGTACTTC. Residues: CASSSGTGGFYEQYF. The complete variable domain, with remaining parts taken from reference TRBV28 and TRBJ2-7, reads DVKVTQSSRYLVKRTGEKVFLECVQDMDHENMFWYRQDPGLGLRLIYFSYDVKMKEKGDIPEGYSVSREKKERFSLILESASTNQTSMYLCASSSGTGGFYEQYFGPGTRLTVT.

This clone was observed a single time. This chain links TRBV11-3 with TRBJ1-3; possible D gene TRBD1, 5 bases. From germline, CDR1 is SGHNT and CDR2 YENEEA. Deletions cut 5 bases from V and 2 bases from J, with 13 bases between. The CDR3 sequence is 15 residues long. For the CDR3, the DNA is TGTGCCAGCAGCCCAGGGAGGTCGCCTGGAAACACCATATATTTT. It encodes CASSPGRSPGNTIYF.

The chain employs TRBV4-3 and TRBJ2-5; D perhaps matches TRBD2 (6 bases). The length of the CDR3 is 15 residues. CDR1 and CDR2 from the germline V gene are LGHNA and YSLEER. Deletions cut 0 bases from V and 6 bases from J, with 14 bases between. The CDR3 protein is CASSQDRTGGQTQYF. CDR3 coding DNA: TGCGCCAGCAGCCAAGATAGGACCGGGGGACAGACCCAGTACTTC.

The chain is built from TRBV4-1 and TRBJ2-1; D may be TRBD1 or TRBD2 (5 bases each). Germline values: CDR1 MGHRA, CDR2 YSYEKL. With 5 bases removed from V and 7 bases from J, the gap between germline ends came to 15 bases. The CDR3 sequence is 14 residues long. DNA for the CDR3: TGCGCCAGCAGCTTTGGACTGGGGCAAAATGAGCAGTTCTTC. This sequence encodes CASSFGLGQNEQFF.

The V gene is TRBV29-1, the J gene TRBJ2-7; no reliable D call. CDR3 length equals 13 residues. Germline V CDR1 and CDR2: SQVTM, ANQGSEA. V gave up 2 bases and J gave up 1 base, with 9 bases separating them. The CDR3 sequence: CSVESPDSYEQYF. CDR3 DNA sequence: TGCAGCGTTGAATCTCCAGATTCCTACGAGCAGTACTTC.

The CDR3 reads CASTPRGVPYNEQFF. CDR3 in DNA: TGTGCCAGCACCCCCAGGGGGGTCCCCTACAATGAGCAGTTCTTC. This chain connects TRBV11-1 to TRBJ2-1, with D perhaps TRBD1 (7 bases). V gave up 7 bases and J gave up 2 bases, with 15 bases separating them. CDR3 length: 15 amino acids. Germline values: CDR1 SGHAT, CDR2 FQDESV (reference sequence).

This clone was detected only once. This chain uses TRBV7-9 with TRBJ1-4; no clear D. From germline, CDR1 is SEHNR and CDR2 FQNEAQ (reference sequence). V was cut by 5 bases and J by 0 bases, with 16 bases left in between. CDR3 length: 17 amino acids. The CDR3 DNA follows: TGTGCCAGCAGCCCTATCGTGGGAGCCACAACTAATGAAAAACTGTTTTTT. Protein sequence: CASSPIVGATTNEKLFF.

The chain carries TRBV7-8 and TRBJ2-7, with D maybe TRBD2 (5 bases). Trimming pared 2 bases from V and 4 bases from J, leaving 9 bases between. CDR1 and CDR2 from the germline V gene are SGHVS and FQNEAQ. The CDR3 spans 13 residues. The CDR3: CASSLPGKYEQYF. DNA of the CDR3: TGTGCCAGCAGCTTACCGGGGAAGTACGAGCAGTACTTC.

This clone was seen only once. The chain links TRBV5-1 to TRBJ1-1; maybe TRBD1 (5 bases). Trimming removed 6 bases at V and 1 base at J, with 13 bases between. The germline V gene has CDR1 SGHRS and CDR2 YFSETQ. There are 14 residues in the CDR3. CDR3 loop: CASTRDARNTEAFF. The CDR3 nucleotides are TGCGCCAGCACCCGGGACGCCCGGAACACTGAAGCTTTCTTT.

V usage is TRBV5-1 and J usage is TRBJ2-6; 7 bases align to TRBD2. CDR3 length equals 17 residues. V was clipped by 5 bases and J by 0 bases; unmatched bases: 8. CDR1 SGHRS and CDR2 YFSETQ come from the germline V gene. The CDR3 loop reads CASRWEGNPSGANVLTF. In DNA form, the CDR3 reads TGCGCCAGCAGGTGGGAGGGGAACCCCTCTGGGGCCAACGTCCTGACTTTC.

The chain uses TRBV4-1 and TRBJ2-7, with D possibly matching TRBD2 (5 bases). V lost 0 bases and J lost 5, with 20 bases in between. CDR1 and CDR2 (germline): MGHRA, YSYEKL. The CDR3 totals 17 residues. This chain's CDR3 is CASSQESMGSGKDEQYF. The CDR3 DNA reads TGCGCCAGCAGCCAAGAGTCGATGGGAAGCGGCAAGGACGAGCAGTACTTC.

V is TRBV7-8 and J is TRBJ2-1; D is uncertain. V lost 2 bases and J 9 bases, leaving 8 bases between the germline ends. CDR1 is SGHVS and CDR2 is FQNEAQ in the germline V gene. The CDR3 is 12 residues long. CDR3 sequence (DNA): TGTGCCAGCAGCTTATCCAGTATTGAGCAGTTCTTC. Translated, it gives CASSLSSIEQFF. Full variable domain (missing parts from reference TRBV7-8 and TRBJ2-1): GAGVSQSPRYKVAKRGQDVALRCDPISGHVSLFWYQQALGQGPEFLTYFQNEAQLDKSGLPSDRFFAERPEGSVSTLKIQRTQQEDSAVYLCASSLSSIEQFFGPGTRLTVL.

This clone has a single count. This chain uses TRBV7-9 with TRBJ2-1, with a possible D match to TRBD2 (7 bases). The CDR3 is made up of 14 amino acids. Per the germline V gene, CDR1 is SEHNR and CDR2 is FQNEAQ (reference sequence). Trimming left V 8 bases short and J 2 bases short, with 13 bases between. CDR3 in DNA: TGTGCCAGCGGGGGGGCCCGAACCTACAATGAGCAGTTCTTC. This encodes CASGGARTYNEQFF.

This chain connects TRBV15 to TRBJ2-1; no clear D gene. Germline-derived CDR1 and CDR2 are LNHNV and YYDKDF (reference sequence). The ends were cut back, 2 bases at V and 8 bases at J, with 13 bases in the middle. The length of the CDR3 is 14 residues. The CDR3 DNA sequence: TGTGCCACCAGCAGAACGGCCCTCGTGGATGAGCAGTTCTTC. It yields the protein CATSRTALVDEQFF.